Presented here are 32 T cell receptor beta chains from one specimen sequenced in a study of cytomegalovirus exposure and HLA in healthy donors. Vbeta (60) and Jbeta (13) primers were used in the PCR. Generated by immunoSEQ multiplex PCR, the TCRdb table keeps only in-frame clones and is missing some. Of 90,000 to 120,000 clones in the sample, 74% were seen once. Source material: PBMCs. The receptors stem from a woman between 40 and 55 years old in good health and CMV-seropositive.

CDR3 amino acids: CASGRDRGREGQPQHF. The CDR3 coding sequence is TGTGCCAGCGGGCGGGACAGGGGTAGAGAGGGTCAGCCCCAGCATTTT. The chain is built from TRBV2 and TRBJ1-5; 10 bases are shared with TRBD1. Germline assignment: CDR1 SNHLY and CDR2 FYNNEI. Germline trimming cut 8 bases from V and 6 bases from J; bases unmatched to any gene: 13. The length of the CDR3 is 16 residues.

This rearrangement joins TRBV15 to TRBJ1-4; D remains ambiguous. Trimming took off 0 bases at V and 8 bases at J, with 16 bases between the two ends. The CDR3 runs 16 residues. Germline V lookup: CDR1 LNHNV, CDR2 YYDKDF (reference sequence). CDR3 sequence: CATSREIAGISEKLFF. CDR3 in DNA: TGTGCCACCAGCAGAGAGATCGCGGGGATTTCGGAAAAACTGTTTTTT.

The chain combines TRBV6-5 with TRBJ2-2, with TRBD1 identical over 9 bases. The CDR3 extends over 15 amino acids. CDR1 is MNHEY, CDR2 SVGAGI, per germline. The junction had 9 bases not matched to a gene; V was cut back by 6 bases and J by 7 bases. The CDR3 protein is CASSRDRDVGGELFF. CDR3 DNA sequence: TGTGCCAGCAGCCGGGACAGGGACGTAGGCGGGGAGCTGTTTTTT.

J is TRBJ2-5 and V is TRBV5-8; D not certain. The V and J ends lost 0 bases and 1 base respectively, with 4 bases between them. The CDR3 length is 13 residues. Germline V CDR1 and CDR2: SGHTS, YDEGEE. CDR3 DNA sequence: TGTGCCAGCAGCTTGGCATTCCAAGAGACCCAGTACTTC. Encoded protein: CASSLAFQETQYF.

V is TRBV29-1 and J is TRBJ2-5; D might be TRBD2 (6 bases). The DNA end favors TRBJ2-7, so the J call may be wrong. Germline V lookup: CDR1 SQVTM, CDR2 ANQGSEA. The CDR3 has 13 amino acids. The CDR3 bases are TGCAGCGTTGAGGACGGGAGCTCCTACGAGCAGTACTTC. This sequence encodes CSVEDGSSYEQYF.

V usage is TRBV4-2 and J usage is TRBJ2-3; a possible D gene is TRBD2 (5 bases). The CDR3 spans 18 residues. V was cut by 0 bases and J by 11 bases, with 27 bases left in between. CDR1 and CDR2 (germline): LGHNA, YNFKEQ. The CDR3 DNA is TGTGCCAGCAGCCAAGAGGTTGTGGGCCGGGGAATACCCGCTAGGCAGTATTTT. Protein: CASSQEVVGRGIPARQYF.

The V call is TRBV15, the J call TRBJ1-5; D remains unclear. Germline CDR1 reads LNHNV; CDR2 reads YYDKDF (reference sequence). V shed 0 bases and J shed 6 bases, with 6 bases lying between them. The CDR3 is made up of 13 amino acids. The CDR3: CATSRDLAQPQHF. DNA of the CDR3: TGTGCCACCAGCAGAGATCTAGCTCAGCCCCAGCATTTT.

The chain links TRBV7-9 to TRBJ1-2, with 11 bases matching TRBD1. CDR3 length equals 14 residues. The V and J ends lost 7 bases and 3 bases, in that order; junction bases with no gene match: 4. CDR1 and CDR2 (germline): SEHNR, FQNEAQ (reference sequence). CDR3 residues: CASTMGQGDYGYTF. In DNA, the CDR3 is TGTGCCAGCACCATGGGACAGGGGGACTATGGCTACACCTTC.

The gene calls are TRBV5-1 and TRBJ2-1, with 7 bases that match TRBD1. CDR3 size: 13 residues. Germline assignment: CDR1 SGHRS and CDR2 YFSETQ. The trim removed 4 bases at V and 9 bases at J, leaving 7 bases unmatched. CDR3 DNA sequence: TGCGCCAGCAGCAACTTCAGGGACAGTGAGCAGTTCTTC. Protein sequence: CASSNFRDSEQFF.

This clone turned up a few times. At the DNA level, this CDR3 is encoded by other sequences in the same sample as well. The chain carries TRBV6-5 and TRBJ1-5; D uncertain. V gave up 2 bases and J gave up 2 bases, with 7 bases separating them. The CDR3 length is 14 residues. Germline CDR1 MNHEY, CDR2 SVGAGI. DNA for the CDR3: TGTGCCAGCAGTTACGGGCAGGGCAATCAGCCCCAGCATTTT. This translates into CASSYGQGNQPQHF.

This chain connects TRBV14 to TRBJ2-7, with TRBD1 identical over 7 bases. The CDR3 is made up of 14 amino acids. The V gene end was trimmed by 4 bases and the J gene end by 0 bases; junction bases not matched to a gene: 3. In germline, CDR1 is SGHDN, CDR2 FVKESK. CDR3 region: CASSLRTGSYEQYF. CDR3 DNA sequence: TGTGCCAGCAGCCTTCGGACAGGCTCCTACGAGCAGTACTTC.

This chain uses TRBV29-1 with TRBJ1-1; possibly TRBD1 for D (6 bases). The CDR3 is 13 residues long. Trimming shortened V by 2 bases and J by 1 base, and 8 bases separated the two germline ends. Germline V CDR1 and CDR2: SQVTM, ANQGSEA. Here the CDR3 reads CSVERTENTEAFF. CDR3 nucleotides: TGCAGCGTTGAAAGGACAGAGAACACTGAAGCTTTCTTT.

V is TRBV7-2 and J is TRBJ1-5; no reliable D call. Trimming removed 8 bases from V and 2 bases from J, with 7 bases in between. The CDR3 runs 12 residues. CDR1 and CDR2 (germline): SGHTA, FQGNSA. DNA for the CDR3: TGTGCCAGCTCCGGGGGCAATCAGCCCCAGCATTTT. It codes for CASSGGNQPQHF.

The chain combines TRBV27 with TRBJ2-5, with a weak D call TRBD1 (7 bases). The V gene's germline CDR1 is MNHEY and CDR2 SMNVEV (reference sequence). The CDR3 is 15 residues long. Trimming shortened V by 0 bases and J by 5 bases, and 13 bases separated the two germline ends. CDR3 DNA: TGTGCCAGCAGTTTATCCCGGCAGGGGGGTGAGACCCAGTACTTC. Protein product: CASSLSRQGGETQYF.

The DNA for the CDR3 is TGTGCCAGCAGCTTCGGACTAGCGGGGGGTTACAATGAGCAGTTCTTC. It is translated as CASSFGLAGGYNEQFF. This sequence joins TRBV11-2 and TRBJ2-1; TRBD2 aligns across 14 bases. CDR3 length: 16 amino acids. Trimming took 3 bases from V and 4 from J; bases not matched to a gene: 2. Germline-derived CDR1 and CDR2 are SGHAT and FQNNGV. The full variable domain, in which reference TRBV11-2 and TRBJ2-1 provide the parts outside the CDR3, is EAGVAQSPRYKIIEKRQSVAFWCNPISGHATLYWYQQILGQGPKLLIQFQNNGVVDDSQLPKDRFSAERLKGVDSTLKIQPAKLEDSAVYLCASSFGLAGGYNEQFFGPGTRLTVL.

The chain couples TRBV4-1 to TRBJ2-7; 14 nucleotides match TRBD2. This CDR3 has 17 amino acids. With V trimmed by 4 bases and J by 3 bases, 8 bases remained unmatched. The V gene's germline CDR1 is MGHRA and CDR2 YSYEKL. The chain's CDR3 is CASSLGLAGGKNYEQYF. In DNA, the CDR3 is TGCGCCAGCAGCCTCGGACTAGCGGGGGGAAAAAACTACGAGCAGTACTTC.

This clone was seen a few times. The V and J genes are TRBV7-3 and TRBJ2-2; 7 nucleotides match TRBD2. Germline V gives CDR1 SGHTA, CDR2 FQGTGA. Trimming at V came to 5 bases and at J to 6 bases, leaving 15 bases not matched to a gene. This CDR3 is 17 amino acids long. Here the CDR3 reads CASSETSLGGVSGELFF. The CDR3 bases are TGTGCCAGCAGCGAAACTAGCCTGGGGGGGGTGTCCGGGGAGCTGTTTTTT. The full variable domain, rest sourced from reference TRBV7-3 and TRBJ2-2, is GAGVSQTPSNKVTEKGKYVELRCDPISGHTALYWYRQSLGQGPEFLIYFQGTGAADDSGLPNDRFFAVRPEGSVSTLKIQRTERGDSAVYLCASSETSLGGVSGELFFGEGSRLTVL.

Written as DNA, the CDR3 is TGTGCCAGCAGCCCGACAGGGGGCTTTCGTCCTGAAGCTTTCTTT. Residues: CASSPTGGFRPEAFF. The chain has TRBV14 and TRBJ1-1; 10 bases are shared with TRBD1. This CDR3 spans 15 amino acids. After removal of 4 bases from V and 6 bases from J, the junction contained 8 bases not matched to a gene. Germline V lookup: CDR1 SGHDN, CDR2 FVKESK.

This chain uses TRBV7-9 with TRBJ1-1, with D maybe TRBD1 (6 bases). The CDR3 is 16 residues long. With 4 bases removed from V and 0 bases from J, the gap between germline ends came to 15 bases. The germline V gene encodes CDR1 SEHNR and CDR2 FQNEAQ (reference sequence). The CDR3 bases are TGTGCCAGCAGCTCCTCGGACAGCGCCATGAACACTGAAGCTTTCTTT. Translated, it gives CASSSSDSAMNTEAFF.

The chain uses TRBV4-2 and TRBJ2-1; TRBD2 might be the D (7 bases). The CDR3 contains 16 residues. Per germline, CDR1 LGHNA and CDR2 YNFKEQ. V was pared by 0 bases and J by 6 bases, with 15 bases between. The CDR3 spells CASSQDGGGPFNEQFF. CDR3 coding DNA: TGTGCCAGCAGCCAAGATGGCGGGGGCCCTTTCAATGAGCAGTTCTTC.

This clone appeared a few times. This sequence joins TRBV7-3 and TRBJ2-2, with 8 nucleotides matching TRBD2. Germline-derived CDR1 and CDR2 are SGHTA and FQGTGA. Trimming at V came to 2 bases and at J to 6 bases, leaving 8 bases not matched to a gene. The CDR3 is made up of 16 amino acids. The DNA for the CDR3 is TGTGCCAGCAGCTTAGGGCCGGGGGGGCTGTCCGGGGAGCTGTTTTTT. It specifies CASSLGPGGLSGELFF.

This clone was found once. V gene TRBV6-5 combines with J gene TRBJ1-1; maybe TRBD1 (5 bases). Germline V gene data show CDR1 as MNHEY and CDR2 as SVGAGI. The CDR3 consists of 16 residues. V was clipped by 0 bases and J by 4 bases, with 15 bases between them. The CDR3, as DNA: TGTGCCAGCAGTTACTCGGCAGGGTTGGTAGGCACTGAAGCTTTCTTT. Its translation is CASSYSAGLVGTEAFF.

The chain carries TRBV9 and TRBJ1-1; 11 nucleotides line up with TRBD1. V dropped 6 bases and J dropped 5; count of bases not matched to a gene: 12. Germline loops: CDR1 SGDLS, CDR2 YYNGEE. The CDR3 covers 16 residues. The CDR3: CASTPGTGGVGTEAFF. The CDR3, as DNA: TGTGCCAGCACACCCGGGACAGGGGGAGTGGGGACTGAAGCTTTCTTT.

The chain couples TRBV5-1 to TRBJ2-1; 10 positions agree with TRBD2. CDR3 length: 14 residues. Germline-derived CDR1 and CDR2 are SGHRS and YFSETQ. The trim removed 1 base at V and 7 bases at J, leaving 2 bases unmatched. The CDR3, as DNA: TGCGCCAGCAGCTTGCAGCGGGGGGGGAATGAGCAGTTCTTC. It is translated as CASSLQRGGNEQFF.

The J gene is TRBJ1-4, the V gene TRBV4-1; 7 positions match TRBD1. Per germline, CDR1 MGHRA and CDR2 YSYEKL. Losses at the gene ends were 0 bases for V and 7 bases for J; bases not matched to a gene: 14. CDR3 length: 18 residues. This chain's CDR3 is CASSQDRDSDLIGEKLFF. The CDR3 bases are TGCGCCAGCAGCCAAGACCGGGACAGTGACTTGATTGGTGAAAAACTGTTTTTT.

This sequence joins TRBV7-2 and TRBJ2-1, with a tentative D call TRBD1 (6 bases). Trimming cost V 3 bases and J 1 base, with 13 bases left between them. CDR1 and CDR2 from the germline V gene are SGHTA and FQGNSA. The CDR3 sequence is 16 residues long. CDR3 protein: CASSFYRVGSYNEQFF. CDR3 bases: TGTGCCAGCAGCTTCTACAGGGTCGGGTCCTACAATGAGCAGTTCTTC.

The CDR3: CASSLQGKGYTF. Here the CDR3 DNA reads TGCGCCAGCAGCTTACAGGGGAAAGGCTACACCTTC. The chain recombines TRBV5-1 with TRBJ1-2; 7 bases fit TRBD1. The CDR3 extends over 12 amino acids. V lost 2 bases, J lost 8 bases, and 3 bases stayed unmatched. Germline V lookup: CDR1 SGHRS, CDR2 YFSETQ.

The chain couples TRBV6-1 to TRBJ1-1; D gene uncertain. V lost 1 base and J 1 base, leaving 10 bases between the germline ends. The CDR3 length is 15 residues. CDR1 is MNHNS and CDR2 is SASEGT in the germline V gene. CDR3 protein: CASSEVIGRNTEAFF. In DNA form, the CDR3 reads TGTGCCAGCAGTGAAGTAATAGGGAGGAACACTGAAGCTTTCTTT.

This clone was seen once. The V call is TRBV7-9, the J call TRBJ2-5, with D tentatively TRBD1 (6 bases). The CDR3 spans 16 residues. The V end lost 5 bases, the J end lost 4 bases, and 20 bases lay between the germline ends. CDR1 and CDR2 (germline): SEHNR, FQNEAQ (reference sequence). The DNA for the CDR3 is TGTGCCAGCAGCCCCCCCTTTAGGACAGTAGCAGAGACCCAGTACTTC. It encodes CASSPPFRTVAETQYF.

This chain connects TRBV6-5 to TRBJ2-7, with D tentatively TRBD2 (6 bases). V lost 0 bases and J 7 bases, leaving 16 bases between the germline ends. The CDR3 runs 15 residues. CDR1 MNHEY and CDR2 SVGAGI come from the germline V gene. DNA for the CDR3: TGTGCCAGCAGTTACTCGGGGCCCTTGGCGGGAGAGCAGTACTTC. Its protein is CASSYSGPLAGEQYF.

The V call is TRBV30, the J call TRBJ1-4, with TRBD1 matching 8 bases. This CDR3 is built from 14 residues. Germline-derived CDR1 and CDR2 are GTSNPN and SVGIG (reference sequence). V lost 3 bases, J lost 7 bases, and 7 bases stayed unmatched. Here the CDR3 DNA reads TGTGCCTGGAGCGCGACAGGGGTTGCTGAAAAACTGTTTTTT. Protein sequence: CAWSATGVAEKLFF.

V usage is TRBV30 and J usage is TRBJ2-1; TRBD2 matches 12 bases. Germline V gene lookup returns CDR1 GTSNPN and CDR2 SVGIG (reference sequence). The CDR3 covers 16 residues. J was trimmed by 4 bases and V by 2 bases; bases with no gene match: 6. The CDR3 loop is CAWSRLAGGRYNEQFF. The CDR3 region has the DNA TGTGCCTGGAGTAGGCTAGCGGGGGGGCGGTACAATGAGCAGTTCTTC.